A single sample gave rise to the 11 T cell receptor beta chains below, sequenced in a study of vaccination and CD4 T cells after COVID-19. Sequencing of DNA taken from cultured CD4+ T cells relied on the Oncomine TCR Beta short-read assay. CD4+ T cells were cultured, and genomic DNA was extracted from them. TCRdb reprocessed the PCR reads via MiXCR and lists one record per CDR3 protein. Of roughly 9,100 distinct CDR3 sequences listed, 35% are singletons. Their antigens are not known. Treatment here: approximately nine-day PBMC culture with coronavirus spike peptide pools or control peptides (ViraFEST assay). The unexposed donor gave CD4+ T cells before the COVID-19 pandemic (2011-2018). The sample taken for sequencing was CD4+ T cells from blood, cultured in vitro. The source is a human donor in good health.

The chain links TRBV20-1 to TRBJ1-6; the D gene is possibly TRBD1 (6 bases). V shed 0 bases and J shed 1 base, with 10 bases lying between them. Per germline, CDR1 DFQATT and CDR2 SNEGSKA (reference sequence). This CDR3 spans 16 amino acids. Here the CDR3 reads CSARDTGLSYNSPLHF. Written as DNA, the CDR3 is TGCAGTGCTAGAGATACAGGGCTGTCCTATAATTCACCCCTCCACTTT.

CDR3 sequence (DNA): TGTGCCAGCAGCTTGCGGTACAGGGGTAGTGAGCAGTTCTTC. This gives the protein CASSLRYRGSEQFF. The chain couples TRBV5-6 to TRBJ2-1, with 7 bases that match TRBD1. With 1 base clipped from V and 9 bases from J, the junction kept 7 bases outside the gene matches. CDR1 and CDR2 from the germline V gene are SGHDT and YYEEEE. This CDR3 has 14 residues.

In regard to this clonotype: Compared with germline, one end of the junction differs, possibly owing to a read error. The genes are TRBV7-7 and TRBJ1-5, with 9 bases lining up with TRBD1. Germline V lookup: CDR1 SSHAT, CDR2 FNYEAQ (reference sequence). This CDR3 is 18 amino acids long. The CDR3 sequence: CASSLAGTGRSLGQPQHF. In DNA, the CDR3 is TGTGCTAGCAGCTTAGCCGGGACAGGGAGGTCGTTAGGTCAGCCCCAGCATTTT.

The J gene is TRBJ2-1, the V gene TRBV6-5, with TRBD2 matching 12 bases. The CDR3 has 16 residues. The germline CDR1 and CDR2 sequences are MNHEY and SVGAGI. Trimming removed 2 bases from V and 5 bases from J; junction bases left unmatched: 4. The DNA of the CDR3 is TGTGCCAGCAGTTACAGGACTAGCGGGAAGAACAATGAGCAGTTCTTC. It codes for CASSYRTSGKNNEQFF.

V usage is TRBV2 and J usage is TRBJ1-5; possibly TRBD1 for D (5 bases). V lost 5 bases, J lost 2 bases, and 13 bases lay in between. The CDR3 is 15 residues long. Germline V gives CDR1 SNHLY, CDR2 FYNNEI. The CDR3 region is CASSRDRHGNQPQHF. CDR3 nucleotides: TGTGCCAGCAGTCGGGACCGCCATGGCAATCAGCCCCAGCATTTT.

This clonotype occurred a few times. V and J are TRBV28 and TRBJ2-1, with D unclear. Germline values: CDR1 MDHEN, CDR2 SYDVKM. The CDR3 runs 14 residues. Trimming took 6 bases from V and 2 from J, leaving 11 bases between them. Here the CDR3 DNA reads TGTGCCAGCAGGGAAGGTGCAACCTACAATGAGCAGTTCTTC. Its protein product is CASREGATYNEQFF.

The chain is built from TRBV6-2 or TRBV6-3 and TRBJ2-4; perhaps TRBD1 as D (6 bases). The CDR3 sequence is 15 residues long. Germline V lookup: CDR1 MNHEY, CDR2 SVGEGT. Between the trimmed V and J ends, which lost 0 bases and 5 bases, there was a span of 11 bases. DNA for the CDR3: TGTGCCAGCAGTTACTCCCACAGGGACCAAAACATTCAGTACTTC. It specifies CASSYSHRDQNIQYF.

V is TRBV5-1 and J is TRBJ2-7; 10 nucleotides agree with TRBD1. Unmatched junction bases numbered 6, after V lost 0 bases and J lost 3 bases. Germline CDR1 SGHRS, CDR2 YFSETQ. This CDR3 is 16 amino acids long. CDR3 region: CASSLDPGQGSYEQYF. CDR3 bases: TGCGCCAGCAGCTTGGATCCGGGACAGGGGAGCTACGAGCAGTACTTC.

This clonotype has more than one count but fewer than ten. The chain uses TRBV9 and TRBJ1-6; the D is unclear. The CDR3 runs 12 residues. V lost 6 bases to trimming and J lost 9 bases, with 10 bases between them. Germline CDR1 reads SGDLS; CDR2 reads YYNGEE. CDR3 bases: TGTGCCAGCAACAGTGTCGGTTCACCCCTCCACTTT. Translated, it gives CASNSVGSPLHF.

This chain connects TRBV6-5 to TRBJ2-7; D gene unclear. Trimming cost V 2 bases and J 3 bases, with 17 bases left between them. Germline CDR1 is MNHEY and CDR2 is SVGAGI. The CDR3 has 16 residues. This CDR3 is CASSYNVRAAVYEQYF. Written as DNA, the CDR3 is TGTGCCAGCAGTTACAACGTTCGGGCTGCAGTCTACGAGCAGTACTTC.

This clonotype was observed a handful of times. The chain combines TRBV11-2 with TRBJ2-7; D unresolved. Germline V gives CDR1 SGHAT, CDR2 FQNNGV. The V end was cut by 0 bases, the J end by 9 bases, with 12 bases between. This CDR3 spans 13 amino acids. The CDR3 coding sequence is TGTGCCAGCAGCTTAGATCTAAGCTGGGGGCAGTACTTC. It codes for CASSLDLSWGQYF.